This record looks at one TCR beta chain sequence and its context. The data originate from a study of blood T cell repertoires in COVID-19. Study context: Some COVID-19 samples were acute and others convalescent; all came from the United States, Italy and Spain.

The germline gives CDR1 SNHLY, CDR2 FYNNEI. CDR3 length: 14 amino acids. V gave up 4 bases and J gave up 4 bases; unmatched junction bases: 3. In the original processing: Nucleated cell number was recorded as an estimate derived from reference gene primer amplification. Method: immunoSEQ multiplex PCR; TCRdb's copy keeps in-frame clones and lacks some. That table is the source of V, J and clone size, and D and trimming were worked out from the DNA. The repertoire has 25,000 to 35,000 clones, 88% of them found once; the top ten carry 26%. The source of this sequence is a human donor in a cohort sampled during active COVID-19. The rearrangement uses TRBV2 and TRBJ1-5; TRBD1 aligns across 8 bases. The sequencing sample was made of peripheral blood. CDR3 amino acids: CASSVQGGNQPQHF. The CDR3 coding sequence is TGTGCCAGCAGTGTACAGGGGGGGAATCAGCCCCAGCATTTT. Supplemented by reference TRBV2 and TRBJ1-5, the full variable domain reads EPEVTQTPSHQVTQMGQEVILRCVPISNHLYFYWYRQILGQKVEFLVSFYNNEISEKSEIFDDQFSVERPDGSNFTLKIRSTKLEDSAMYFCASSVQGGNQPQHFGDGTRLSIL.